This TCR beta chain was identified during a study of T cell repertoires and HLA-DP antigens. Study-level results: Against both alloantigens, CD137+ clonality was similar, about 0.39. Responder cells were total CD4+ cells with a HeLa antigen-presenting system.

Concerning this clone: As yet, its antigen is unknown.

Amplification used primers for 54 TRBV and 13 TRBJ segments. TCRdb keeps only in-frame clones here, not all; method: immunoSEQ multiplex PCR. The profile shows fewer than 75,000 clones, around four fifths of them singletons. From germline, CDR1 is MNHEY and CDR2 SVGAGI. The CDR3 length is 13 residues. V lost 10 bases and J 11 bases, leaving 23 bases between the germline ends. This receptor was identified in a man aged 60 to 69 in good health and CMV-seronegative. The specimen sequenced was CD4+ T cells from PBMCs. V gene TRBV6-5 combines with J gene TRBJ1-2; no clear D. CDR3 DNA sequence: TGTGCCACGGGGAAGACGCAGGTCTTGAGGTACACCTTC. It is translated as CATGKTQVLRYTF.